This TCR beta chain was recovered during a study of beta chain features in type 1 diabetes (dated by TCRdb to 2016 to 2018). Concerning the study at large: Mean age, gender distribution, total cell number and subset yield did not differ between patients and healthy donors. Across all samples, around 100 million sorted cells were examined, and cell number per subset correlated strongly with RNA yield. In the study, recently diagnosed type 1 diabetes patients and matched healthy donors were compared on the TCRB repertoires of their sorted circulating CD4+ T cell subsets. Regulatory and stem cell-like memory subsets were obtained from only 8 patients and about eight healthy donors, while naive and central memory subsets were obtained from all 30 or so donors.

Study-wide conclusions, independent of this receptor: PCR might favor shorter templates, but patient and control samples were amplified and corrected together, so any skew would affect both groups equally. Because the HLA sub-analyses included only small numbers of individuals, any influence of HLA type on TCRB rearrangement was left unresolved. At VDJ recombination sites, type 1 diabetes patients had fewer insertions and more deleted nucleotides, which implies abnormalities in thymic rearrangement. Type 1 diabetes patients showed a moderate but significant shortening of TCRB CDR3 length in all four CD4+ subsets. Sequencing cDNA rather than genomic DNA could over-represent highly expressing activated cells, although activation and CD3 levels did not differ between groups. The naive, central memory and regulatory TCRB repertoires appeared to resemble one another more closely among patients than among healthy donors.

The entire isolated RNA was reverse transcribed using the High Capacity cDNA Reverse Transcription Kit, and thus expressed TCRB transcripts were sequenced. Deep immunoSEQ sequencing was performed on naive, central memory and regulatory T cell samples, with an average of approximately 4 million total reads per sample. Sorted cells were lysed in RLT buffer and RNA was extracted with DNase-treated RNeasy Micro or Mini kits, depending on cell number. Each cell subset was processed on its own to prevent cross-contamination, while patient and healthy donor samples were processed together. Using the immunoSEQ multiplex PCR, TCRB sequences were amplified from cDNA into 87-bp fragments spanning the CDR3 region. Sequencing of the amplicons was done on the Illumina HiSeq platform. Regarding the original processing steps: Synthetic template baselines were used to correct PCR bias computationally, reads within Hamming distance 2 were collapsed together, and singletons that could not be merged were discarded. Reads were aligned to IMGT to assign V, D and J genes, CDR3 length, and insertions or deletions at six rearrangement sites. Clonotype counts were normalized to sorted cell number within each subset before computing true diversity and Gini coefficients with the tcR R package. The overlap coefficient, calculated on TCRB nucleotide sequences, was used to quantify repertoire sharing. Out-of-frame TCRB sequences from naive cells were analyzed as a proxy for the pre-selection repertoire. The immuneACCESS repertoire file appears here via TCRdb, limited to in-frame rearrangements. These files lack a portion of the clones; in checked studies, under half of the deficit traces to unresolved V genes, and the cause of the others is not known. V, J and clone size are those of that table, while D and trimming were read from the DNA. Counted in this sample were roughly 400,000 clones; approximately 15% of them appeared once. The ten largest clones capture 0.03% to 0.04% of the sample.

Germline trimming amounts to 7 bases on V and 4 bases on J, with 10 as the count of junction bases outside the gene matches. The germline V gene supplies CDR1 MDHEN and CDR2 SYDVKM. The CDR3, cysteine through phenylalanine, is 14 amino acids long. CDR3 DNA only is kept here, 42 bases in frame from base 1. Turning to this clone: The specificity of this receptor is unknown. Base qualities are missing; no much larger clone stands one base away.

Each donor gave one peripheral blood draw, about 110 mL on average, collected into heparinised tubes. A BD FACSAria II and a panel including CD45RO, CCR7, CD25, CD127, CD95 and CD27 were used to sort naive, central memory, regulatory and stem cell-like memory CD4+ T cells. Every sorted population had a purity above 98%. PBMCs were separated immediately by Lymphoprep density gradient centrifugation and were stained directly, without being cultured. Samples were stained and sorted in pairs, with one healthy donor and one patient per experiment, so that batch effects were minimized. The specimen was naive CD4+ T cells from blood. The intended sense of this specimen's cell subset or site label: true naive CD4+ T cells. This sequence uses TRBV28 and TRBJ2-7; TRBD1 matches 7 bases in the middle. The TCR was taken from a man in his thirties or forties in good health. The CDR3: CASTYSGTVYEQYF. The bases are TGTGCCAGCACTTATTCCGGGACAGTATACGAGCAGTACTTC.